The 23 T cell receptor beta chains presented below share a single source sample, sequenced in a study of cytomegalovirus exposure and HLA in healthy donors. Measured with immunoSEQ multiplex PCR; TCRdb has only the in-frame clones, and not every one. Among some 250,000 clones, about nine tenths were seen once, and the ten largest hold around 3.3%. Input material: PBMCs. The source is a woman aged 25-40 years in good health and CMV-seronegative.

This chain links TRBV10-1 with TRBJ2-7; TRBD1 aligns across 8 bases. Germline V gives CDR1 WNHNN, CDR2 SYGVQD (reference sequence). The CDR3 is made up of 15 amino acids. The CDR3 nucleotides are TGCACTCAGGGGACCAGGGGGCGCAGGACCTACGAGCAGTACTTC. Amino acids: CTQGTRGRRTYEQYF.

The chain recombines TRBV7-6 with TRBJ2-5, with D perhaps TRBD2 (6 bases). Germline V lookup: CDR1 SGHVS, CDR2 FNYEAQ. V was cut by 5 bases and J by 4 bases, with 20 bases left in between. The CDR3 sequence is 16 residues long. CDR3 sequence: CASSPYSGSGVETQYF. CDR3 coding DNA: TGTGCCAGCAGCCCCTATTCGGGCTCGGGGGTAGAGACCCAGTACTTC.

The chain's CDR3 is CASSSGTGTYNEQFF. The CDR3 region has the DNA TGTGCCAGCAGCTCCGGGACAGGGACATACAATGAGCAGTTCTTC. This chain connects TRBV7-9 to TRBJ2-1; 9 bases are shared with TRBD1. The CDR3 consists of 15 residues. The V segment lost 4 bases and the J segment 4 bases; nucleotides outside the gene matches: 5. Germline-derived CDR1 and CDR2 are SEHNR and FQNEAQ (reference sequence). Full variable domain (remainder filled in from reference TRBV7-9 and TRBJ2-1): DTGVSQNPRHKITKRGQNVTFRCDPISEHNRLYWYRQTLGQGPEFLTYFQNEAQLEKSRLLSDRFSAERPKGSFSTLEIQRTEQGDSAMYLCASSSGTGTYNEQFFGPGTRLTVL.

This clone was detected only a few times. In nucleotides, the CDR3 is TGTGCCACCAGCGGAGGACGGGACTCTGGGGCCAACGTCCTGACTTTC. Translation gives CATSGGRDSGANVLTF. The chain combines TRBV15 with TRBJ2-6, with D possibly TRBD2 on 5 matching bases. The CDR3 has 16 amino acids. Trimming cost V 5 bases and J 0 bases, with 11 bases left between them. Germline values: CDR1 LNHNV, CDR2 YYDKDF (reference sequence).

In its sample, this clone was seen once. The rearrangement joins TRBV10-3 to TRBJ2-7, with D perhaps TRBD2 (6 bases). The CDR3 runs 12 residues. Germline CDR1 reads ENHRY; CDR2 reads SYGVKD. Trimming pared 5 bases from V and 4 bases from J, leaving 9 bases between. The CDR3, as DNA: TGTGCCATCAGTCCCGGGAGTTACGAGCAGTACTTC. It encodes CAISPGSYEQYF.

The chain uses TRBV2 and TRBJ1-2, with 9 positions matching TRBD1. Germline V gene sequence: CDR1 SNHLY, CDR2 FYNNEI. The CDR3 totals 13 residues. With 10 bases clipped from V and 2 bases from J, the junction kept 5 bases outside the gene matches. The CDR3 DNA is TGTGCCATTGGACAGGGGCTGAACTATGGCTACACCTTC. It is translated as CAIGQGLNYGYTF.

This chain joins TRBV6-5 and TRBJ2-7, with D uncertain. Germline V gene lookup returns CDR1 MNHEY and CDR2 SVGAGI. Trimming pared 1 base from V and 3 bases from J, leaving 10 bases between. This CDR3 spans 14 amino acids. CDR3 sequence: CASSYLTDVYEQYF. The CDR3 nucleotides are TGTGCCAGCAGTTACTTGACGGATGTCTACGAGCAGTACTTC.

This chain connects TRBV11-2 to TRBJ2-7; D might be TRBD1 (5 bases). This CDR3 has 15 residues. Trimming shortened V by 1 base and J by 0 bases, and 10 bases separated the two germline ends. From germline, CDR1 is SGHAT and CDR2 FQNNGV. The CDR3 spells CASSLGQISSYEQYF. CDR3 DNA: TGTGCCAGCAGCTTAGGACAGATTAGCTCCTACGAGCAGTACTTC. The complete variable domain, with remaining parts taken from reference TRBV11-2 and TRBJ2-7, reads EAGVAQSPRYKIIEKRQSVAFWCNPISGHATLYWYQQILGQGPKLLIQFQNNGVVDDSQLPKDRFSAERLKGVDSTLKIQPAKLEDSAVYLCASSLGQISSYEQYFGPGTRLTVT.

The V gene is TRBV27, the J gene TRBJ1-2, with 8 bases matching TRBD1. The CDR3 is 19 amino acids. Trimming removed 4 bases from V and 1 base from J; junction bases left unmatched: 17. Germline V gene lookup returns CDR1 MNHEY and CDR2 SMNVEV (reference sequence). CDR3 nucleotides: TGTGCCAGCAGTTCTGCGTTGGGCAGGGGGCGCGAGGATAACTATGGCTACACCTTC. Translated: CASSSALGRGREDNYGYTF.

This chain uses TRBV5-6 with TRBJ2-3; D unresolved. The CDR3 is 14 residues long. Per germline, CDR1 SGHDT and CDR2 YYEEEE. V shed 1 base and J shed 2 bases, with 8 bases lying between them. Here the CDR3 reads CASSLIAATDTQYF. The CDR3, as DNA: TGTGCCAGCAGCTTGATCGCAGCCACAGATACGCAGTATTTT.

The chain couples TRBV27 to TRBJ2-7; TRBD2 agrees at 7 bases. V shed 6 bases, J shed 4 bases, and the junction held 12 bases outside the gene matches. From germline, CDR1 is MNHEY and CDR2 SMNVEV (reference sequence). The CDR3 is 15 residues long. This chain's CDR3 is CASSGGMGLEYEQYF. The CDR3 DNA sequence: TGTGCCAGCAGCGGGGGGATGGGTTTGGAGTACGAGCAGTACTTC.

V gene TRBV5-1 combines with J gene TRBJ2-7, with D unclear. V lost 4 bases and J 0 bases, leaving 17 bases between the germline ends. Germline V CDR1 and CDR2: SGHRS, YFSETQ. This CDR3 is built from 16 residues. CDR3 sequence (DNA): TGCGCCAGCAGCCGGATAACAACTTCCTCCTCCTACGAGCAGTACTTC. It translates to CASSRITTSSSYEQYF. The full variable domain, with the rest looked up from reference TRBV5-1 and TRBJ2-7, is KAGVTQTPRYLIKTRGQQVTLSCSPISGHRSVSWYQQTPGQGLQFLFEYFSETQRNKGNFPGRFSGRQFSNSRSEMNVSTLELGDSALYLCASSRITTSSSYEQYFGPGTRLTVT.

The chain couples TRBV4-3 to TRBJ2-7, with a possible D match to TRBD1 (5 bases). The V and J ends lost 1 base and 6 bases respectively, with 13 bases between them. Germline CDR1 reads LGHNA; CDR2 reads YSLEER. This CDR3 is built from 14 residues. The CDR3 DNA reads TGCGCCAGCAGCCAAGTACCTGGGGCGAGCGAGCAGTACTTC. Encoded protein: CASSQVPGASEQYF.

The sample holds a few counts of this clone. The CDR3 region is CASSPGLRPGELFF. Written as DNA, the CDR3 is TGCGCCAGCAGCCCGGGACTTAGGCCGGGGGAGCTGTTTTTT. The chain uses TRBV5-1 and TRBJ2-2; weak D call: TRBD2 (6 bases). Germline CDR1 and CDR2: SGHRS and YFSETQ. V was trimmed by 4 bases and J by 8 bases, leaving 15 bases between them. The CDR3 loop spans 14 amino acids.

The chain employs TRBV7-9 and TRBJ2-5; D gene uncertain. The CDR3 is made up of 11 amino acids. Germline loops: CDR1 SEHNR, CDR2 FQNEAQ (reference sequence). With 5 bases removed from V and 11 bases from J, the gap between germline ends came to 12 bases. The CDR3, as DNA: TGTGCCAGCAGCCCGGGCCCCCGGCAGTACTTC. This codes for CASSPGPRQYF.

V and J are TRBV10-3 and TRBJ2-7; D not resolved. Germline assignment: CDR1 ENHRY and CDR2 SYGVKD. V shed 6 bases and J shed 0 bases, with 9 bases lying between them. The CDR3 sequence is 13 residues long. The CDR3 region has the DNA TGTGCCATCAGACCAGAGAGCTCCTACGAGCAGTACTTC. It translates to CAIRPESSYEQYF.

The rearrangement links TRBV19 to TRBJ1-1; unclear D gene. The CDR3 is made up of 13 amino acids. Germline CDR1 LNHDA, CDR2 SQIVND (reference sequence). Deletions cut 6 bases from V and 7 bases from J, with 15 bases between. The CDR3 protein is CASSIVEGIEAFF. CDR3 sequence (DNA): TGTGCCAGTAGCATTGTTGAGGGTATTGAAGCTTTCTTT.

The rearrangement links TRBV28 to TRBJ2-3; possible D gene TRBD2, 5 bases. The CDR3 sequence is 15 residues long. Looked up from germline, CDR1 is MDHEN and CDR2 is SYDVKM. Trimming shortened V by 6 bases and J by 1 base, and 14 bases separated the two germline ends. The CDR3 region has the DNA TGTGCCAGCAGCCCTAGAGGGAGAGGCACAGATACGCAGTATTTT. It translates to CASSPRGRGTDTQYF.

The chain carries TRBV6-5 and TRBJ2-7; 9 nucleotides match TRBD1. Germline loops: CDR1 MNHEY, CDR2 SVGAGI. The CDR3 runs 15 residues. V lost 3 bases, J lost 2 bases, and 5 bases stayed unmatched. CDR3 DNA sequence: TGTGCCAGCAGTTATGCCGGGACAGGGACCTACGAGCAGTACTTC. It is translated as CASSYAGTGTYEQYF.

The chain employs TRBV5-4 and TRBJ2-2; 7 nucleotides agree with TRBD1. Looked up from germline, CDR1 is SGHNT and CDR2 is YYREEE (reference sequence). The CDR3 sequence is 15 residues long. The V and J ends lost 5 bases and 3 bases, in that order; junction bases with no gene match: 7. The CDR3 is CASSSGGEDTGELFF. The CDR3 nucleotides are TGTGCCAGCAGTTCAGGGGGAGAGGACACCGGGGAGCTGTTTTTT.

This clone appeared many times. V gene TRBV19 combines with J gene TRBJ1-5; tentatively, D is TRBD1 (6 bases). The germline V gene has CDR1 LNHDA and CDR2 SQIVND (reference sequence). The CDR3 spans 15 residues. V shed 7 bases and J shed 5 bases, with 18 bases lying between them. CDR3 DNA sequence: TGTGCCAGTAACGACAGGACGCGCCTACATCAGCCCCAGCATTTT. This gives the protein CASNDRTRLHQPQHF. The entire variable domain, with the rest obtained from reference TRBV19 and TRBJ1-5, is as follows: DGGITQSPKYLFRKEGQNVTLSCEQNLNHDAMYWYRQDPGQGLRLIYYSQIVNDFQKGDIAEGYSVSREKKESFPLTVTSAQKNPTAFYLCASNDRTRLHQPQHFGDGTRLSIL.

The chain recombines TRBV19 with TRBJ2-7; no firm D call. Per the germline V gene, CDR1 is LNHDA and CDR2 is SQIVND (reference sequence). The CDR3 contains 18 residues. V was trimmed by 6 bases and J by 6 bases, leaving 30 bases between them. CDR3 sequence reads: CASSNGPSFGTLIGEQYF. The CDR3, as DNA: TGTGCCAGTAGCAATGGACCCTCGTTTGGCACACTTATTGGCGAGCAGTACTTC.

The chain uses TRBV13 and TRBJ2-2; TRBD2 aligns across 14 bases. CDR3 length equals 17 residues. V shed 5 bases and J 6 bases; nucleotides not matched to a gene: 8. Germline V gene sequence: CDR1 PRHDT, CDR2 FYEKMQ (reference sequence). The CDR3 DNA sequence: TGTGCCAGCAGCCCGACGGGACTAGCGGGAGAGGCCGGGGAGCTGTTTTTT. Its protein is CASSPTGLAGEAGELFF.